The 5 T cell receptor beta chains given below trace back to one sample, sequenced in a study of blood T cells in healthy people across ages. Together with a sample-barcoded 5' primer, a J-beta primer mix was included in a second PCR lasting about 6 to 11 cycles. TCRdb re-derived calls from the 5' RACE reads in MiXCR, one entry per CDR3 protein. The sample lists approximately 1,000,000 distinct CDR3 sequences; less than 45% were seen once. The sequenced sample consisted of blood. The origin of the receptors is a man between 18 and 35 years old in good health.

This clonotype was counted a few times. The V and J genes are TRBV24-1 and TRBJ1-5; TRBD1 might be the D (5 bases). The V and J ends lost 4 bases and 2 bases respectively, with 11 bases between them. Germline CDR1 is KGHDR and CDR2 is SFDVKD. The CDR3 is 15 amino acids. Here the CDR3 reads CATSEAGSGNQPQHF. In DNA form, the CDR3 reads TGTGCCACCAGTGAGGCAGGGTCGGGCAATCAGCCCCAGCATTTT.

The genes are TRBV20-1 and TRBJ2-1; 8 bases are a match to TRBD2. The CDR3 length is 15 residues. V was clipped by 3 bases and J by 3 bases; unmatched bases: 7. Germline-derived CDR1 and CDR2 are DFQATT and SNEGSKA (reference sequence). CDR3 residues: CSASRLAGVYNEQFF. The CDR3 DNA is TGCAGTGCTAGTCGGCTAGCGGGCGTCTACAATGAGCAGTTCTTC.

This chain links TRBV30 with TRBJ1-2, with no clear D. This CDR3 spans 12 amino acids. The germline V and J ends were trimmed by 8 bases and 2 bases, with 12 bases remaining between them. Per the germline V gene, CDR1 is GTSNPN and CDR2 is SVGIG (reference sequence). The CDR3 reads CARTDQNYGYTF. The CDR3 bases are TGTGCCAGGACGGACCAAAACTATGGCTACACCTTC.

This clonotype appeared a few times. CDR3 nucleotides: TGTGCCAGCAGCGAATGGGAGACCCTAGCCAAAAACATTCAGTACTTC. This translates into CASSEWETLAKNIQYF. This chain links TRBV21-1 with TRBJ2-4; the D call TRBD2 from the table was never checked on the DNA. TRBV21-1 is tagged as a pseudogene. CDR3 length: 16 residues.

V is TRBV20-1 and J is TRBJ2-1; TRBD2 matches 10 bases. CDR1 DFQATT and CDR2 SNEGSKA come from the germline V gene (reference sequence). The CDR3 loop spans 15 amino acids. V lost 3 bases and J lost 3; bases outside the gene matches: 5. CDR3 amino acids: CSASPTSGDYNEQFF. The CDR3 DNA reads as TGCAGTGCTAGTCCAACTAGCGGGGACTACAATGAGCAGTTCTTC.